This TCR beta chain was recorded in a study of cytomegalovirus exposure and HLA in healthy donors. Background on the study: HLA-typed donors contributed around 85 million unique TCRs, which were held in an early data release.

Study results and caveats: When the data were analyzed later, several of the most significant clusters appeared to be linked to common viral pathogens.

PCR amplification relied on 60 Vbeta primers (plus 13 Jbeta primers). In the source study's methods: There were around 80 million unique TCR beta chains by a later count, and around 10 million of them were shared. Assay used: immunoSEQ multiplex PCR; TCRdb lists only in-frame clones, some missing. V, J and clone size derive from that table, while D and trimming were established from the DNA sequence. Among over 110,000 clones listed, 78% were seen once. Germline CDR1 is MDHEN and CDR2 is SYDVKM. CDR3 length equals 13 residues. V was trimmed by 2 bases and J by 11 bases, leaving 13 bases between them. As concerns this clone: Its antigen remains unidentified.

This sequence originates from a female donor in good health and CMV-seronegative. Sequencing was performed on PBMCs. The V and J genes are TRBV28 and TRBJ1-5, with D maybe TRBD1 (5 bases). CDR3 loop: CASSLPAGGAQHF. The CDR3 DNA reads TGTGCCAGCAGTTTACCGGCAGGAGGGGCCCAGCATTTT.